The 10 T cell receptor beta chains below were found in one sample sequenced in a study of shared clonotypes between healthy human individuals. Here immunoSEQ multiplex PCR was the method, and the copy in TCRdb shows in-frame clones only, minus some. The sample lists some 2 million clones; 90% to 95% were seen once. Material for sequencing was naive CD4+ T cells sorted from blood. Documented subset: CD45RA+ positively selected. The receptors derive from a man between 18 and 35 years old in good health.

The CDR3 spells CAWITQETQYF. For the CDR3, the DNA is TGTGCCTGGATAACTCAAGAGACCCAGTACTTC. V is TRBV30 and J is TRBJ2-5; D is unclear. V was clipped by 4 bases and J by 2 bases, with 5 bases between them. CDR1 GTSNPN and CDR2 SVGIG come from the germline V gene (reference sequence). The CDR3 runs 11 residues.

The V call is TRBV30, the J call TRBJ1-3; the D is unclear. The CDR3 extends over 12 amino acids. Germline V lookup: CDR1 GTSNPN, CDR2 SVGIG (reference sequence). V was cut by 0 bases and J by 3 bases, with 3 bases left in between. CDR3 nucleotide sequence: TGTGCCTGGAGTGTTGTTGGAAACACCATATATTTT. This gives the protein CAWSVVGNTIYF.

The V call is TRBV28, the J call TRBJ2-7; D is unresolved. The CDR3 runs 15 residues. Trimming cost V 6 bases and J 3 bases, with 18 bases left between them. Germline V gene data show CDR1 as MDHEN and CDR2 as SYDVKM. CDR3 residues: CASSSLGLGNYEQYF. CDR3 nucleotides: TGTGCCAGCAGCTCTCTAGGGTTGGGGAACTACGAGCAGTACTTC.

V gene TRBV5-8 combines with J gene TRBJ2-3, with 13 bases that match TRBD2. Germline V gene lookup returns CDR1 SGHTS and CDR2 YDEGEE. Germline trimming cut 2 bases from V and 3 bases from J; bases unmatched to any gene: 6. This CDR3 is 17 amino acids long. CDR3 DNA: TGTGCCAGCAGCTTCGGCACTAGCGGGAGGGCGACAGATACGCAGTATTTT. Translation gives CASSFGTSGRATDTQYF.

Details on this clone: The same CDR3 is also encoded by other DNA sequences in this sample. This chain joins TRBV2 and TRBJ2-2; 11 bases fit TRBD1. Trimming at V came to 4 bases and at J to 5 bases, leaving 3 bases not matched to a gene. CDR1 SNHLY and CDR2 FYNNEI come from the germline V gene. The CDR3 totals 15 residues. Here the CDR3 DNA reads TGTGCCAGCAGTGGAGGGACAGGGGGAACCGGGGAGCTGTTTTTT. Its translation is CASSGGTGGTGELFF.

This clone has just one count. This sample includes further DNA sequences coding for the same CDR3. The chain carries TRBV19 and TRBJ1-2, with D perhaps matching TRBD1 (5 bases). The CDR3 runs 13 residues. The germline gives CDR1 LNHDA, CDR2 SQIVND (reference sequence). Trimming stripped 0 bases from V and 8 bases from J, with 10 bases between. As DNA, the CDR3 is TGTGCCAGTAGTATAGACAGGGCCAGGGGCTACACCTTC. Protein sequence: CASSIDRARGYTF.

This clone occurred once. The V call is TRBV6-1, the J call TRBJ2-3, with D tentatively TRBD2 (7 bases). V was pared by 9 bases and J by 2 bases, with 9 bases between. Germline lookup yields CDR1 MNHNS and CDR2 SASEGT. This CDR3 spans 12 amino acids. CDR3 sequence reads: CARGGDTDTQYF. CDR3 DNA sequence: TGTGCCAGAGGGGGGGACACAGATACGCAGTATTTT.

The chain combines TRBV5-1 with TRBJ2-1, with 7 positions matching TRBD1. The junction had 9 bases not matched to a gene; V was cut back by 6 bases and J by 0 bases. CDR3 length: 16 amino acids. The germline V gene encodes CDR1 SGHRS and CDR2 YFSETQ. The CDR3 loop is CASKGGQTSSYNEQFF. The CDR3 DNA sequence: TGCGCCAGCAAAGGGGGCCAGACGAGCTCCTACAATGAGCAGTTCTTC. The entire variable domain, with the rest obtained from reference TRBV5-1 and TRBJ2-1, is as follows: KAGVTQTPRYLIKTRGQQVTLSCSPISGHRSVSWYQQTPGQGLQFLFEYFSETQRNKGNFPGRFSGRQFSNSRSEMNVSTLELGDSALYLCASKGGQTSSYNEQFFGPGTRLTVL.

The rearrangement links TRBV11-2 to TRBJ2-5, with 9 bases aligning to TRBD2. This CDR3 is built from 18 residues. Germline loops: CDR1 SGHAT, CDR2 FQNNGV. After removal of 2 bases from V and 5 bases from J, the junction contained 15 bases not matched to a gene. The CDR3 here is CASSLHVPWDSGGETQYF. CDR3 DNA sequence: TGTGCCAGCAGCTTACATGTCCCTTGGGACAGCGGGGGGGAGACCCAGTACTTC.

The CDR3 DNA follows: TGTGCCAGCAGACGGGACAAGGCCGGGGAGCTGTTTTTT. It yields the protein CASRRDKAGELFF. This chain connects TRBV6-5 to TRBJ2-2; D possibly corresponds to TRBD1 (6 bases). The CDR3 consists of 13 residues. Per germline, CDR1 MNHEY and CDR2 SVGAGI. V was cut by 6 bases and J by 6 bases, with 11 bases left in between.